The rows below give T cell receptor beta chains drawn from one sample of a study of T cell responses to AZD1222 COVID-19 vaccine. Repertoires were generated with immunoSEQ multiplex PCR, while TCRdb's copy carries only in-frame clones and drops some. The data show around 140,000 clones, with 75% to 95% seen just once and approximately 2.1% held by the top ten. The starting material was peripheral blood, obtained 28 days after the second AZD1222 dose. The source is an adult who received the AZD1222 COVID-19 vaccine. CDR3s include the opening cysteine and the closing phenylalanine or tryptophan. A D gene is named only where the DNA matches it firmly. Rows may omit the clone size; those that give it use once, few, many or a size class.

cdr3_aa: CASSLREGGYGYTF
cdr3_nt: TGTGCCAGCAGCTTGAGGGAGGGCGGCTATGGCTACACCTTC
clone_size: -
j_call: TRBJ1-2
cdr3_length: 14
d_call: -
v_call: TRBV7-3

cdr3_aa: CAWSVRDSSTDTQYF
cdr3_nt: TGTGCCTGGAGTGTACGGGACAGCAGCACAGATACGCAGTATTTT
clone_size: -
j_call: TRBJ2-3
cdr3_length: 15
d_call: TRBD1
v_call: TRBV30

cdr3_aa: CASSLGGRRIDTQYF
cdr3_nt: TGTGCCAGCAGCTTAGGAGGGAGAAGGATAGATACGCAGTATTTT
clone_size: -
j_call: TRBJ2-3
cdr3_length: 15
d_call: -
v_call: TRBV11-3

cdr3_aa: CASSQTLTGVEYGYTF
cdr3_nt: TGCGCCAGCAGCCAAACTCTTACAGGGGTTGAATATGGCTACACCTTC
clone_size: -
j_call: TRBJ1-2
cdr3_length: 16
d_call: TRBD1
v_call: TRBV4-3

cdr3_aa: CASSLLGGEPYEQYF
cdr3_nt: TGTGCCAGTAGCCTCCTGGGGGGGGAACCCTACGAGCAGTACTTC
clone_size: -
j_call: TRBJ2-7
cdr3_length: 15
d_call: TRBD2
v_call: TRBV19

cdr3_aa: CAWSNTEGEKLFF
cdr3_nt: TGTGCCTGGAGTAATACGGAGGGTGAAAAACTGTTTTTT
clone_size: -
j_call: TRBJ1-4
cdr3_length: 13
d_call: -
v_call: TRBV30

cdr3_aa: CASSRGTDRNQPQHF
cdr3_nt: TGTGCCAGCAGCAGAGGGACAGACCGCAATCAGCCCCAGCATTTT
clone_size: -
j_call: TRBJ1-5
cdr3_length: 15
d_call: TRBD1
v_call: TRBV7-8

cdr3_aa: CATSDPGTGAQEQFF
cdr3_nt: TGTGCCACCAGTGACCCCGGGACAGGGGCCCAGGAGCAGTTCTTC
clone_size: once
j_call: TRBJ2-1
cdr3_length: 15
d_call: TRBD1
v_call: TRBV24-1

cdr3_aa: CASSWGQGATEAFF
cdr3_nt: TGCGCCAGCAGCTGGGGACAGGGGGCGACTGAAGCTTTCTTT
clone_size: -
j_call: TRBJ1-1
cdr3_length: 14
d_call: TRBD1
v_call: TRBV5-1

cdr3_aa: CASTPQGGPDYGYTF
cdr3_nt: TGTGCCAGTACCCCTCAGGGTGGTCCGGACTATGGCTACACCTTC
clone_size: -
j_call: TRBJ1-2
cdr3_length: 15
d_call: -
v_call: TRBV19

cdr3_aa: CASSDTSARGYTF
cdr3_nt: TGTGCCAGCAGTGATACCTCAGCGAGGGGCTACACCTTC
clone_size: -
j_call: TRBJ1-2
cdr3_length: 13
d_call: -
v_call: TRBV2

cdr3_aa: CASSPGQTNTEAFF
cdr3_nt: TGTGCCAGCTCACCTGGGCAGACGAACACTGAAGCTTTCTTT
clone_size: -
j_call: TRBJ1-1
cdr3_length: 14
d_call: -
v_call: TRBV18

cdr3_aa: CARSGTSGGPGGELFF
cdr3_nt: TGTGCCCGCAGCGGGACTAGCGGGGGGCCGGGCGGGGAGCTGTTTTTT
clone_size: -
j_call: TRBJ2-2
cdr3_length: 16
d_call: TRBD2
v_call: TRBV3-1/TRBV3-2

cdr3_aa: CASSLGLNQPQHF
cdr3_nt: TGTGCCAGCAGCTTAGGTCTCAATCAGCCCCAGCATTTT
clone_size: -
j_call: TRBJ1-5
cdr3_length: 13
d_call: -
v_call: TRBV11-2

cdr3_aa: CASSVGGTDSPLHF
cdr3_nt: TGTGCCAGCAGCGTTGGGGGGACGGATTCACCCCTCCACTTT
clone_size: -
j_call: TRBJ1-6
cdr3_length: 14
d_call: -
v_call: TRBV9

cdr3_aa: CAWSVRGGLGNGYTF
cdr3_nt: TGTGCCTGGAGTGTACGAGGGGGGCTTGGTAATGGCTACACCTTC
clone_size: -
j_call: TRBJ1-2
cdr3_length: 15
d_call: -
v_call: TRBV30

cdr3_aa: CASSIRESHTEAFF
cdr3_nt: TGTGCCAGTAGTATTCGGGAGAGCCACACTGAAGCTTTCTTT
clone_size: -
j_call: TRBJ1-1
cdr3_length: 14
d_call: -
v_call: TRBV19

cdr3_aa: CASSMIATSNYGYTF
cdr3_nt: TGTGCCAGTAGTATGATCGCTACCTCTAACTATGGCTACACCTTC
clone_size: -
j_call: TRBJ1-2
cdr3_length: 15
d_call: -
v_call: TRBV19

cdr3_aa: CASSYPHQGSEAFF
cdr3_nt: TGTGCCAGCAGTTACCCGCATCAGGGCAGTGAAGCTTTCTTT
clone_size: -
j_call: TRBJ1-1
cdr3_length: 14
d_call: -
v_call: TRBV6-2/TRBV6-3

cdr3_aa: CASSEVTGGKLFF
cdr3_nt: TGTGCCAGCAGTGAAGTGACAGGGGGAAAACTGTTTTTT
clone_size: -
j_call: TRBJ1-4
cdr3_length: 13
d_call: TRBD1
v_call: TRBV6-1